This TCR beta chain was profiled in a study of T cells after yellow fever vaccination. Study results and caveats: A small proportion of clonotypes was detected in both the CD4 and CD8 compartments.

This clonotype was counted ten times or more. Its antigen is as yet unknown. Using its own MiXCR run on the 5' RACE reads, TCRdb lists one record per CDR3 protein. The sample lists under 80,000 distinct CDR3 sequences; around 7.4% were seen once. This CDR3 spans 15 amino acids. Germline V gene data show CDR1 as MNHEY and CDR2 as SMNVEV (reference sequence). V was shortened by 3 bases and J by 5 bases, with 16 bases between the two germline ends. The receptor's source is a man aged 30 to 39 who received the YFV17D yellow fever vaccine. V is TRBV27 and J is TRBJ2-5; D may be TRBD2 (6 bases). The sequencing here drew on CD8+ T cells sorted from PBMCs, taken 15 days after the yellow fever booster vaccination. CDR3 region: CASSLEGERWETQYF. DNA for the CDR3: TGTGCCAGCAGTTTGGAGGGTGAGCGGTGGGAGACCCAGTACTTC.